A single sample gave rise to the 20 T cell receptor beta chains below, sequenced in a study of blood T cells in healthy people across ages. With a J-beta primer mix and a sample-barcoded 5' primer, a second PCR ran roughly 7 to 11 cycles. MiXCR was run by TCRdb on the 5' RACE reads, yielding one entry per CDR3 protein. The repertoire holds under 800,000 distinct CDR3 sequences, around 20% seen once, with approximately 3.6% in the top ten. The sample consisted of blood. These receptors were collected from a man between 65 and 79 years old in good health.

V usage is TRBV9 and J usage is TRBJ1-2, with 7 bases aligning to TRBD1. The CDR3 covers 14 residues. V was clipped by 3 bases and J by 2 bases; unmatched bases: 4. CDR1 and CDR2 from the germline V gene are SGDLS and YYNGEE. The CDR3 nucleotides read TGTGCCAGCAGCGCGGGACAGATCAACTATGGCTACACCTTC. Its protein is CASSAGQINYGYTF. The full variable domain, with the rest looked up from reference TRBV9 and TRBJ1-2, is DSGVTQTPKHLITATGQRVTLRCSPRSGDLSVYWYQQSLDQGLQFLIQYYNGEERAKGNILERFSAQQFPDLHSELNLSSLELGDSALYFCASSAGQINYGYTFGSGTRLTVV.

This clonotype was seen a handful of times. The chain is built from TRBV21-1 and TRBJ2-7; the D call of TRBD1 is as the table states it, not checked on the DNA. TRBV21-1 is a listed pseudogene. The CDR3 totals 14 residues. DNA of the CDR3: TGTGCCAGCAGCAAAGTTGGGACCAACTACGAGCAGTACTTC. Encoded protein: CASSKVGTNYEQYF.

V is TRBV10-1 and J is TRBJ2-5; possibly TRBD1 or TRBD2 for D (5 bases each). Germline V gives CDR1 WNHNN, CDR2 SYGVQD (reference sequence). The V end lost 8 bases, the J end lost 3 bases, and 7 bases lay between the germline ends. The CDR3 has 11 amino acids. The CDR3 nucleotides read TGCGCCAGCGGGACCAAAGAGACCCAGTACTTC. It codes for CASGTKETQYF.

The V gene is TRBV20-1, the J gene TRBJ2-1; D is possibly TRBD2 (5 bases). V lost 7 bases, J lost 4 bases, and 8 bases lay in between. The CDR3 consists of 11 residues. Germline V gene sequence: CDR1 DFQATT, CDR2 SNEGSKA (reference sequence). CDR3 residues: CSGAVYNEQFF. The CDR3 DNA sequence: TGCAGTGGAGCGGTTTACAATGAGCAGTTCTTC.

This rearrangement joins TRBV7-9 to TRBJ2-1; 7 bases are a match to TRBD1. The J segment lost 9 bases and the V segment lost 3 bases, leaving 11 bases of the junction unmatched. This CDR3 is built from 15 residues. Germline lookup yields CDR1 SEHNR and CDR2 FQNEAQ (reference sequence). CDR3 sequence (DNA): TGTGCCAGCAGCTTTGGCGGACAGGAGAGGAGTGAGCAGTTCTTC. Translated: CASSFGGQERSEQFF.

The chain has TRBV4-1 and TRBJ2-5, with TRBD2 identical over 9 bases. Gene TRBJ2-7 matches the end of the DNA better, so the J call may be wrong. This CDR3 has 18 amino acids. CDR1 and CDR2 from the germline V gene are MGHRA and YSYEKL. CDR3 sequence: CASSQVRGTETSGYEQYF. The CDR3 DNA is TGCGCCAGCAGCCAAGTGCGGGGTACCGAGACTAGCGGCTACGAGCAGTACTTC.

The chain has TRBV29-1 and TRBJ2-5; D gene unclear. The DNA matches TRBJ2-7 better at its end, which makes the J call doubtful. Germline V gene sequence: CDR1 SQVTM, CDR2 ANQGSEA. The CDR3 loop spans 12 amino acids. CDR3 residues: CSVKASAYEQYF. For the CDR3, the DNA is TGCAGCGTCAAGGCTTCAGCCTACGAGCAGTACTTC.

The rearrangement uses TRBV20-1 and TRBJ2-1, with D perhaps matching TRBD1 (5 bases). This CDR3 region has 14 residues. Germline V lookup: CDR1 DFQATT, CDR2 SNEGSKA (reference sequence). The ends were cut back, 3 bases at V and 6 bases at J, with 15 bases in the middle. The CDR3 reads CSASGSGKGNEQFF. CDR3 in DNA: TGCAGTGCTAGTGGCTCAGGGAAGGGCAATGAGCAGTTCTTC.

There are a few counts of this clonotype. V gene TRBV20-1 combines with J gene TRBJ2-5; TRBD2 agrees at 13 bases. V shed 6 bases and J 4 bases; nucleotides not matched to a gene: 8. The CDR3 is 15 residues long. The V gene's germline CDR1 is DFQATT and CDR2 SNEGSKA (reference sequence). CDR3 sequence: CSAPRGTSGTETQYF. The CDR3 bases are TGCAGTGCACCGAGAGGGACTAGCGGGACAGAGACCCAGTACTTC.

This clonotype was detected many times. This rearrangement joins TRBV29-1 to TRBJ2-4; D is undetermined. The germline V gene has CDR1 SQVTM and CDR2 ANQGSEA. This CDR3 has 17 amino acids. The ends were cut back, 0 bases at V and 0 bases at J, with 15 bases in the middle. CDR3 in amino acids: CSVEDPPSGLAKNIQYF. The CDR3 coding sequence is TGCAGCGTTGAAGACCCCCCTTCGGGTCTAGCCAAAAACATTCAGTACTTC.

This clonotype came up a few times. The V gene is TRBV2, the J gene TRBJ2-3, with 9 nucleotides matching TRBD2. The trim removed 11 bases at V and 2 bases at J, leaving 8 bases unmatched. Germline loops: CDR1 SNHLY, CDR2 FYNNEI. CDR3 length equals 14 residues. CDR3 sequence reads: CACRLAVFTDTQYF. The CDR3, as DNA: TGTGCCTGTAGACTAGCGGTCTTCACAGATACGCAGTATTTT.

CDR3 sequence (DNA): TGCAGTGCCCCCGGCCAACCCTACGAGCAGTACTTC. It encodes CSAPGQPYEQYF. The chain links TRBV20-1 to TRBJ2-7; D is undetermined. The V gene's germline CDR1 is DFQATT and CDR2 SNEGSKA (reference sequence). The CDR3 is 12 amino acids. V was shortened by 6 bases and J by 2 bases, with 11 bases between the two germline ends.

This clonotype is a singleton in its sample. The chain combines TRBV12-3 or TRBV12-4 with TRBJ2-3, with a tentative D call TRBD2 (5 bases). The CDR3 runs 12 residues. V lost 6 bases and J 5 bases, leaving 9 bases between the germline ends. The CDR3 is CASRVGGDTQYF. The CDR3 DNA reads as TGTGCCAGCAGAGTAGGAGGAGATACGCAGTATTTT.

This clonotype came up many times. This chain uses TRBV28 with TRBJ2-5; 9 bases match TRBD1. Trimming at V came to 4 bases and at J to 0 bases, leaving 6 bases not matched to a gene. The CDR3 runs to 16 residues. The germline V gene has CDR1 MDHEN and CDR2 SYDVKM. In nucleotides, the CDR3 is TGTGCCAGCAGTTATGGACAGGGGCCGTACCAAGAGACCCAGTACTTC. Its translation: CASSYGQGPYQETQYF.

This clonotype was counted ten times or more. The chain joins TRBV3-1 to TRBJ2-5; D call uncertain. V shed 5 bases and J shed 5 bases, with 15 bases lying between them. The V gene's germline CDR1 is LGHDT and CDR2 YNNKEL (reference sequence). The CDR3 is 14 amino acids. The CDR3 is CASSASAYGETQYF. The CDR3 DNA reads as TGTGCCAGCAGCGCGAGCGCGTACGGGGAGACCCAGTACTTC.

There are a few counts of this clonotype. The chain uses TRBV25-1 and TRBJ2-7; D ambiguous. The germline V gene has CDR1 MGHDK and CDR2 SYGVNS. Trimming pared 2 bases from V and 0 bases from J, leaving 11 bases between. This CDR3 spans 15 amino acids. This chain's CDR3 is CASSEVAVNSYEQYF. The CDR3 region has the DNA TGTGCCAGCAGTGAAGTGGCAGTGAACTCCTACGAGCAGTACTTC.

This sequence joins TRBV7-9 and TRBJ2-5; the D is unclear. The CDR3 length is 14 residues. V lost 1 base and J 2 bases, leaving 8 bases between the germline ends. Looked up from germline, CDR1 is SEHNR and CDR2 is FQNEAQ (reference sequence). This CDR3 is CASSLVWQQETQYF. The CDR3 DNA reads as TGTGCCAGCAGCTTAGTATGGCAGCAAGAGACCCAGTACTTC.

J is TRBJ2-3 and V is TRBV11-1, with 9 bases aligning to TRBD2. Germline assignment: CDR1 SGHAT and CDR2 FQDESV (reference sequence). V shed 2 bases and J 4 bases; nucleotides not matched to a gene: 1. The CDR3 extends over 14 amino acids. CDR3 protein: CASSLLAGSDTQYF. The CDR3 region has the DNA TGTGCCAGCAGCTTACTAGCGGGGTCAGATACGCAGTATTTT. Supplemented by reference TRBV11-1 and TRBJ2-3, the full variable domain reads EAEVAQSPRYKITEKSQAVAFWCDPISGHATLYWYRQILGQGPELLVQFQDESVVDDSQLPKDRFSAERLKGVDSTLKIQPAELGDSAMYLCASSLLAGSDTQYFGPGTRLTVL.

The CDR3 region is CASTPQSTNEQFF. As DNA, the CDR3 is TGTGCCAGCACCCCTCAATCAACCAATGAGCAGTTCTTC. This chain connects TRBV6-5 to TRBJ2-1; D is uncertain. This CDR3 spans 13 amino acids. Germline V gene data show CDR1 as MNHEY and CDR2 as SVGAGI. Trimming pared 7 bases from V and 6 bases from J, leaving 13 bases between.

The sample holds a few counts of this clonotype. CDR3 in amino acids: CSASGANQPQHF. The CDR3 nucleotides are TGCAGTGCCAGCGGGGCAAATCAGCCCCAGCATTTT. The chain employs TRBV20-1 and TRBJ1-5, with D possibly matching TRBD1 (5 bases). The length of the CDR3 is 12 residues. CDR1 and CDR2 from the germline V gene are DFQATT and SNEGSKA (reference sequence). The V end was cut by 6 bases, the J end by 4 bases, with 10 bases between.